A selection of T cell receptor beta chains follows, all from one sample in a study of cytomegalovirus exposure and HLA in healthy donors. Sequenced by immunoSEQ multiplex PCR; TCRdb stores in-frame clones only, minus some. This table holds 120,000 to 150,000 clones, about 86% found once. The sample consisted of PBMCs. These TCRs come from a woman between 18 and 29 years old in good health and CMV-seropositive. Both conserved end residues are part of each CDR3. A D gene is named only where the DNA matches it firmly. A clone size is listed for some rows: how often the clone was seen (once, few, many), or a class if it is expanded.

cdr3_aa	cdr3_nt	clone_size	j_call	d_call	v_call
CASSRMRGGTSHNEQFF	TGTGCCAGCAGCCGAATGCGGGGGGGCACATCTCACAATGAGCAGTTCTTC	.	TRBJ2-1	TRBD2	TRBV4-2
CAISGSRDGGSPLHF	TGTGCCATCAGTGGTAGTCGAGACGGAGGGTCACCCCTCCACTTT	.	TRBJ1-6	.	TRBV10-3
CAWSHSDRGGYNEQFF	TGTGCCTGGAGTCACTCGGACAGGGGCGGCTACAATGAGCAGTTCTTC	.	TRBJ2-1	TRBD1	TRBV30
CAWKGQGEANEQYF	TGTGCCTGGAAGGGACAGGGGGAAGCTAACGAGCAGTACTTC	.	TRBJ2-7	TRBD1	TRBV30
CASRTDRGHRGTEAFF	TGTGCCAGCAGAACCGACAGGGGGCATAGAGGCACTGAAGCTTTCTTT	.	TRBJ1-1	TRBD1	TRBV7-9
CASSDGLAGADTQYF	TGTGCCAGCAGTGACGGACTAGCGGGAGCAGATACGCAGTATTTT	.	TRBJ2-3	TRBD2	TRBV6-1
CASSYSARAHQPQHF	TGTGCCAGCAGTTACTCGGCCAGGGCGCATCAGCCCCAGCATTTT	.	TRBJ1-5	.	TRBV6-5
CASRTGGGHTEAFF	TGTGCCAGTAGGACAGGGGGGGGTCACACTGAAGCTTTCTTT	.	TRBJ1-1	TRBD1	TRBV19
CASSLGETQYF	TGTGCCAGCAGTTTGGGCGAGACCCAGTACTTC	.	TRBJ2-5	.	TRBV27
CAPTGGYEQYF	TGTGCCCCGACAGGGGGCTACGAGCAGTACTTC	.	TRBJ2-7	TRBD1	TRBV30
CASSLAIGQGYEQYF	TGTGCCAGCAGCTTGGCCATAGGACAGGGGTACGAGCAGTACTTC	.	TRBJ2-7	TRBD1	TRBV5-5
CASSSRQINSPLHF	TGTGCCAGCAGCTCCCGACAGATTAATTCACCCCTCCACTTT	.	TRBJ1-6	.	TRBV9
CASSLILGLTEAFF	TGTGCCAGCAGTTTAATATTGGGGCTCACTGAAGCTTTCTTT	.	TRBJ1-1	.	TRBV28
CASSLGPWPPDNQPQHF	TGTGCCAGCAGCTTAGGGCCCTGGCCGCCCGACAATCAGCCCCAGCATTTT	.	TRBJ1-5	.	TRBV11-2
CASSLPGTGGTTGELFF	TGTGCCAGCAGCTTACCCGGGACAGGGGGGACCACCGGGGAGCTGTTTTTT	.	TRBJ2-2	TRBD1	TRBV5-4
CAWTPTSYYTGELFF	TGTGCCTGGACCCCGACATCATATTACACCGGGGAGCTGTTTTTT	.	TRBJ2-2	.	TRBV30
CASSLEGTGESSGANVLTF	TGCGCCAGCAGCTTAGAAGGGACAGGTGAAAGCTCTGGGGCCAACGTCCTGACTTTC	.	TRBJ2-6	TRBD1	TRBV5-1
CASSWDREGGELFF	TGCGCCAGCAGCTGGGACAGGGAAGGCGGGGAGCTGTTTTTT	.	TRBJ2-2	TRBD1	TRBV5-1
CASSPLPGQGEGEQYF	TGCGCCAGCAGCCCTCTACCGGGACAGGGGGAAGGCGAGCAGTACTTC	few	TRBJ2-7	TRBD1	TRBV5-1
CASSPVLRQGTDTQYF	TGTGCCAGCTCACCTGTTCTCCGACAGGGCACAGATACGCAGTATTTT	few	TRBJ2-3	.	TRBV18
CASSLGDRVPGTEAFF	TGCGCCAGCAGCTTGGGGGACAGGGTACCGGGCACTGAAGCTTTCTTT	.	TRBJ1-1	TRBD1	TRBV5-1
CAREDVKETQYF	TGTGCCAGGGAGGACGTAAAAGAGACCCAGTACTTC	.	TRBJ2-5	.	TRBV11-2
CASTTMTF	TGCGCCAGCACTACTATGACTTTT	few	TRBJ1-3	.	TRBV10-1
CAWSVIGQVHFF	TGTGCCTGGAGTGTAATCGGACAGGTCCATTTTTTT	few	TRBJ1-4	TRBD1	TRBV30
CASTMAGGEKLFF	TGTGCCAGCACCATGGCGGGGGGCGAAAAACTGTTTTTT	.	TRBJ1-4	.	TRBV6-5
CASSRGLGTGSPLHF	TGTGCCAGCTCACGTGGGCTCGGGACAGGATCACCCCTCCACTTT	.	TRBJ1-6	TRBD1	TRBV18
CASSPRVVPVSYEQYF	TGTGCCAGCAGTCCTCGCGTGGTCCCTGTGAGCTACGAGCAGTACTTC	.	TRBJ2-7	.	TRBV28
CASSQDTREKLFF	TGCGCCAGCAGCCAAGATACGAGAGAAAAACTGTTTTTT	.	TRBJ1-4	.	TRBV4-3
CASSRDFTDTQYF	TGTGCCAGCAGCAGGGACTTCACAGATACGCAGTATTTT	.	TRBJ2-3	.	TRBV9
CACPPFRDRVRQTEQFF	TGTGCCTGCCCTCCCTTCCGGGACAGGGTCCGCCAAACTGAGCAGTTCTTC	.	TRBJ2-1	TRBD1	TRBV30
CASSTTSYEQYF	TGTGCCAGCAGCACTACAAGCTACGAGCAGTACTTC	.	TRBJ2-7	.	TRBV5-4
CASSLRVGGNYGYTF	TGTGCCAGCAGCTTAAGGGTTGGGGGGAACTATGGCTACACCTTC	.	TRBJ1-2	.	TRBV7-9
CASSLGGGDVQFF	TGTGCCAGCAGCTTGGGCGGGGGGGATGTTCAGTTCTTC	.	TRBJ2-1	TRBD2	TRBV11-1